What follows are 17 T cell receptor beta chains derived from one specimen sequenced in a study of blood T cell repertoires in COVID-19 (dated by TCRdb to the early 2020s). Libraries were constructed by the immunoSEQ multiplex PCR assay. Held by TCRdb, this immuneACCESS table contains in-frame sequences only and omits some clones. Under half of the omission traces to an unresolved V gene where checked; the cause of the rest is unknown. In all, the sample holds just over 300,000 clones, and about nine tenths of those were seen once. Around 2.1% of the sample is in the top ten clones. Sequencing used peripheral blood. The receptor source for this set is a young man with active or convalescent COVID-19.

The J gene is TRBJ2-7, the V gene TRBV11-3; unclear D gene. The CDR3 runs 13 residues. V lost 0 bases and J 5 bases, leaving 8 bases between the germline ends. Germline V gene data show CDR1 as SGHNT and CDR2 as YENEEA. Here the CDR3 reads CASSLEGANEQYF. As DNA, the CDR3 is TGTGCCAGCAGCTTAGAAGGAGCAAACGAGCAGTACTTC.

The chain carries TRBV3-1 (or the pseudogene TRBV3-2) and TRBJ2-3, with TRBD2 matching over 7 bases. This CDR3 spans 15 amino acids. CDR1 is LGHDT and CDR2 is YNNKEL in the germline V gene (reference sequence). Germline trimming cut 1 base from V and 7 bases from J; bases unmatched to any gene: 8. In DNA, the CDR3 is TGTGCCAGCAGCCAAGGTACTAGCGTGTTTTATACGCAGTATTTT. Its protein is CASSQGTSVFYTQYF.

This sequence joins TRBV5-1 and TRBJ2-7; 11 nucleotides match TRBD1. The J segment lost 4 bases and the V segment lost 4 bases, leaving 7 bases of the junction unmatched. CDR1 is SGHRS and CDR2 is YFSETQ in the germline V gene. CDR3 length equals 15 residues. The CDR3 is CASSPGQGAIYEQYF. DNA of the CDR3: TGCGCCAGCAGCCCCGGACAGGGGGCGATTTACGAGCAGTACTTC.

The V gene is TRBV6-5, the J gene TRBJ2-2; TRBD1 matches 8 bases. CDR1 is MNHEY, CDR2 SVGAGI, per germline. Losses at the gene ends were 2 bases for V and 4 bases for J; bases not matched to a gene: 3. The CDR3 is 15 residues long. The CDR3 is CASSYVTGGTGELFF. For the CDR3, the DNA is TGTGCCAGCAGTTACGTAACAGGGGGCACCGGGGAGCTGTTTTTT.

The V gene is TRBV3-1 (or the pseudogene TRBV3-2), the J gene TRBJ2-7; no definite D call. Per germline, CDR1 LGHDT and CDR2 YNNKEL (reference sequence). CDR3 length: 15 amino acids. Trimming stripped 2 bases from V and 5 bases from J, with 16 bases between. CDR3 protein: CASSQRNWLFHEQYF. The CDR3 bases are TGTGCCAGCAGCCAACGAAATTGGCTTTTCCACGAGCAGTACTTC.

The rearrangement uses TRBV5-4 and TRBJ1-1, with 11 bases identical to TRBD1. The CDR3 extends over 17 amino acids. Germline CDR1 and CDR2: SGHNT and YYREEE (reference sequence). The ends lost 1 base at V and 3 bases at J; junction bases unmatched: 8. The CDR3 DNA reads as TGTGCCAGCAGCTTGCCGGGACAGGGGGTCGCGGACACTGAAGCTTTCTTT. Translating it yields CASSLPGQGVADTEAFF.

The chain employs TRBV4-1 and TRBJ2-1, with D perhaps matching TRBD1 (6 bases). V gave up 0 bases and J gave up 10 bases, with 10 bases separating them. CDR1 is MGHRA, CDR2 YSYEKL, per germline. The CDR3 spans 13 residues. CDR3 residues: CASSQDWGREQFF. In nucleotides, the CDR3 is TGCGCCAGCAGCCAAGATTGGGGGCGGGAGCAGTTCTTC.

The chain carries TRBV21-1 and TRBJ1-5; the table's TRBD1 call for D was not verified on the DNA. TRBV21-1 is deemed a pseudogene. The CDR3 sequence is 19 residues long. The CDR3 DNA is TGTGCCAGCAGCAAATGTGGGGGCGCCGATTCCCGAAGCAATCAGCCCCAGCATTTT. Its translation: CASSKCGGADSRSNQPQHF.

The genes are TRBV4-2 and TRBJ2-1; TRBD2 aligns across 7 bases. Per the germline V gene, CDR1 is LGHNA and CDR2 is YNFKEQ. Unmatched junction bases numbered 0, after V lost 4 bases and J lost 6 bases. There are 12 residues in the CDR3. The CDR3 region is CASSPGGNEQFF. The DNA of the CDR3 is TGTGCCAGCAGCCCGGGGGGCAATGAGCAGTTCTTC.

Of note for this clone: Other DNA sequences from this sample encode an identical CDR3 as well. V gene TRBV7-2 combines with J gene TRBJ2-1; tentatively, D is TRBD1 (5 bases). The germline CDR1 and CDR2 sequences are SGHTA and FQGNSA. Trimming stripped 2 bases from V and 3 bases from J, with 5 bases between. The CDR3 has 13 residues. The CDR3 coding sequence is TGTGCCAGCAGCTTACAGGGCTACAATGAGCAGTTCTTC. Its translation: CASSLQGYNEQFF.

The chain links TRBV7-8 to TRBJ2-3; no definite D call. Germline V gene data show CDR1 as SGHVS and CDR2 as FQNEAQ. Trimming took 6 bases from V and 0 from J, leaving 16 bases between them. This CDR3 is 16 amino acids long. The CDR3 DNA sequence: TGTGCCAGCAGAAAGATCCCGGTATCTAGCACAGATACGCAGTATTTT. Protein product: CASRKIPVSSTDTQYF.

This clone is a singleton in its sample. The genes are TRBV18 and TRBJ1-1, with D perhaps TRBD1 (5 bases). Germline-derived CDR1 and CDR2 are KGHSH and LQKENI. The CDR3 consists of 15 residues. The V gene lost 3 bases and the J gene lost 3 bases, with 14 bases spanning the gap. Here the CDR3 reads CASSPNSGGDTEAFF. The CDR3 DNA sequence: TGTGCCAGCTCACCTAATAGTGGGGGGGACACTGAAGCTTTCTTT.

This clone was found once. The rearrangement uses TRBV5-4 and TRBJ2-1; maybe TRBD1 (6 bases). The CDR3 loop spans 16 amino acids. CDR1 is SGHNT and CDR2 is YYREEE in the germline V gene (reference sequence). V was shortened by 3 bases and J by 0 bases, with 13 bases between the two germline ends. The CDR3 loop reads CASSSRDTSSYNEQFF. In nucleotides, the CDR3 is TGTGCCAGCAGCTCAAGGGACACGAGCTCCTACAATGAGCAGTTCTTC.

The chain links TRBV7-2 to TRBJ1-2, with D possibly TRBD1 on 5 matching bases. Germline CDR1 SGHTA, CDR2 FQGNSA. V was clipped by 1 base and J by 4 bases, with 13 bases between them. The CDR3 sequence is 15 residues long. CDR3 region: CASSLGGGYSYGYTF. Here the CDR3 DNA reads TGTGCCAGCAGCTTAGGTGGGGGGTACAGCTATGGCTACACCTTC.

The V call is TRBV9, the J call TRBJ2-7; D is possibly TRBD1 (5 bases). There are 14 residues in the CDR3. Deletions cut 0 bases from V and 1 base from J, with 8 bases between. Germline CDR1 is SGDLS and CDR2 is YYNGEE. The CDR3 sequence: CASSVATASYEQYF. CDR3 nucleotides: TGTGCCAGCAGCGTAGCGACAGCATCCTACGAGCAGTACTTC.

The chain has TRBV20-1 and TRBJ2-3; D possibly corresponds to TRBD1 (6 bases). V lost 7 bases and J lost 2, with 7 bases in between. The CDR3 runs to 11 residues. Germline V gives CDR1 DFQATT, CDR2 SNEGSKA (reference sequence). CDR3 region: CSGTDTDTQYF. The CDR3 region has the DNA TGCAGTGGGACAGACACAGATACGCAGTATTTT.

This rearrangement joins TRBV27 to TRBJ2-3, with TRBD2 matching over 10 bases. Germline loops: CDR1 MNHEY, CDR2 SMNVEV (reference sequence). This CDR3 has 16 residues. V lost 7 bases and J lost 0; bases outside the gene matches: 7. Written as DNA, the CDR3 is TGTGCCAGCAATCCAACTAGCGGGACGAGCACAGATACGCAGTATTTT. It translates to CASNPTSGTSTDTQYF.